One sample yielded the 29 T cell receptor beta chains listed below, sequenced in a study of shared clonotypes between healthy human individuals. The table came from immunoSEQ multiplex PCR; TCRdb's copy has only in-frame clones and leaves some out. The sample consists of around 430,000 clones, about four fifths of them appearing once. The sequencing input was PBMCs. These receptors were collected from a middle-aged woman in good health. Some clones in this sample may be carry-over from other donors' samples.

This sequence joins TRBV21-1 and TRBJ2-7; the table's D call, TRBD1, was not checked against the DNA. TRBV21-1 is reported as a pseudogene. CDR3 length equals 16 residues. Here the CDR3 reads CASSGGFRQGRDEQYF. The CDR3 DNA reads as TGTGCCAGCAGCGGGGGTTTCCGACAGGGAAGGGACGAGCAGTACTTC.

The chain links TRBV9 to TRBJ2-6, with 7 bases fitting TRBD2. This CDR3 is built from 19 residues. The junction had 13 bases not matched to a gene; V was cut back by 4 bases and J by 0 bases. CDR1 and CDR2 from the germline V gene are SGDLS and YYNGEE. CDR3 nucleotides: TGTGCCAGCAGCCCTCGGCAAGCGGGGTTGAGCTCTGGGGCCAACGTCCTGACTTTC. This gives the protein CASSPRQAGLSSGANVLTF. Full variable domain (outside the CDR3, taken from reference TRBV9 and TRBJ2-6): DSGVTQTPKHLITATGQRVTLRCSPRSGDLSVYWYQQSLDQGLQFLIQYYNGEERAKGNILERFSAQQFPDLHSELNLSSLELGDSALYFCASSPRQAGLSSGANVLTFGAGSRLTVL.

The chain has TRBV18 and TRBJ1-4; tentatively, D is TRBD1 (6 bases). Trimming pared 3 bases from V and 6 bases from J, leaving 11 bases between. This CDR3 spans 14 amino acids. Germline CDR1 reads KGHSH; CDR2 reads LQKENI. CDR3 sequence (DNA): TGTGCCAGCTCACCCGGCAGGGGTTATGAAAAACTGTTTTTT. It codes for CASSPGRGYEKLFF.

The V call is TRBV7-9, the J call TRBJ1-1, with TRBD1 as a possible D gene (5 bases). V was cut by 4 bases and J by 7 bases, with 10 bases left in between. Germline CDR1 is SEHNR and CDR2 is FQNEAQ (reference sequence). There are 12 residues in the CDR3. In DNA, the CDR3 is TGTGCCAGCAGCTATCGACAGCTTGAAGCTTTCTTT. Its translation is CASSYRQLEAFF. The variable domain in full, completed from reference TRBV7-9 and TRBJ1-1, reads DTGVSQNPRHKITKRGQNVTFRCDPISEHNRLYWYRQTLGQGPEFLTYFQNEAQLEKSRLLSDRFSAERPKGSFSTLEIQRTEQGDSAMYLCASSYRQLEAFFGQGTRLTVV.

The J gene is TRBJ2-5, the V gene TRBV10-3; 7 positions match TRBD2. CDR1 and CDR2 (germline): ENHRY, SYGVKD. The CDR3 has 12 residues. Trimming removed 7 bases from V and 3 bases from J; junction bases left unmatched: 2. CDR3 in amino acids: CAIKGGEETQYF. The CDR3 DNA reads as TGTGCCATCAAGGGAGGGGAAGAGACCCAGTACTTC.

V usage is TRBV7-8 and J usage is TRBJ1-4; D unclear. This CDR3 spans 17 amino acids. Germline-derived CDR1 and CDR2 are SGHVS and FQNEAQ. The V and J ends lost 3 bases and 5 bases respectively, with 19 bases between them. The CDR3 sequence: CASSFIRVAVGNEKLFF. The CDR3 coding sequence is TGTGCCAGCAGCTTTATTCGGGTTGCGGTAGGGAATGAAAAACTGTTTTTT.

This chain connects TRBV18 to TRBJ1-1, with D possibly matching TRBD1 (6 bases). The CDR3 has 19 residues. V was clipped by 3 bases and J by 4 bases, with 27 bases between them. Germline CDR1 KGHSH, CDR2 LQKENI. CDR3 DNA: TGTGCCAGCTCACCCCAACCGGGGGGCGCCGGGATTTACGTCACTGAAGCTTTCTTT. Amino acid sequence: CASSPQPGGAGIYVTEAFF.

The chain combines TRBV5-1 with TRBJ1-2; no clear D gene. The CDR3 contains 13 residues. Per germline, CDR1 SGHRS and CDR2 YFSETQ. V was trimmed by 4 bases and J by 5 bases, leaving 12 bases between them. The CDR3 reads CASSPEVGYGYTF. The CDR3 region has the DNA TGCGCCAGCAGCCCAGAGGTAGGGTATGGCTACACCTTC.

This clone was observed at least ten times. The V and J genes are TRBV9 and TRBJ1-3, with a weak D call TRBD1 (5 bases). The germline CDR1 and CDR2 sequences are SGDLS and YYNGEE. The CDR3 runs to 19 residues. Trimming took off 3 bases at V and 2 bases at J, with 24 bases between the two ends. The CDR3 DNA reads as TGTGCCAGCAGCGCGCGGACGGGGCGAGGAGGTTTGGCTGGAAACACCATATATTTT. Translated, it gives CASSARTGRGGLAGNTIYF. Looking up the rest from reference TRBV9 and TRBJ1-3 gives the full variable domain: DSGVTQTPKHLITATGQRVTLRCSPRSGDLSVYWYQQSLDQGLQFLIQYYNGEERAKGNILERFSAQQFPDLHSELNLSSLELGDSALYFCASSARTGRGGLAGNTIYFGEGSWLTVV.

This clone appeared once. The V and J genes are TRBV4-2 and TRBJ2-5; TRBD1 agrees at 12 bases. Trimming at V came to 0 bases and at J to 5 bases, leaving 1 base not matched to a gene. Germline loops: CDR1 LGHNA, CDR2 YNFKEQ. The CDR3 has 15 amino acids. The CDR3 here is CASSQDGTGGETQYF. CDR3 nucleotide sequence: TGTGCCAGCAGCCAAGATGGGACAGGGGGCGAGACCCAGTACTTC.

The V call is TRBV7-9, the J call TRBJ1-2, with a tentative D call TRBD1 (5 bases). Per germline, CDR1 SEHNR and CDR2 FQNEAQ (reference sequence). The CDR3 totals 14 residues. V lost 2 bases and J 5 bases, leaving 12 bases between the germline ends. This chain's CDR3 is CASSLPEQAYGYTF. The CDR3 DNA reads TGTGCCAGCAGCTTACCCGAACAGGCATATGGCTACACCTTC.

J is TRBJ1-2 and V is TRBV6-6; no firm D call. The germline V and J ends were trimmed by 7 bases and 4 bases, with 10 bases remaining between them. The germline gives CDR1 MNHNY, CDR2 SVGAGI (reference sequence). The length of the CDR3 is 12 residues. CDR3 in amino acids: CASNRDTYGYTF. The CDR3 coding sequence is TGTGCCAGCAACCGAGACACCTATGGCTACACCTTC.

This clone came up a few times. The rearrangement links TRBV30 to TRBJ2-2; D tentatively fits TRBD1 or TRBD2 (5 bases each). V was clipped by 0 bases and J by 8 bases, with 13 bases between them. CDR3 length: 14 residues. Germline assignment: CDR1 GTSNPN and CDR2 SVGIG (reference sequence). The chain's CDR3 is CAWSVGSPGGELFF. CDR3 in DNA: TGTGCCTGGAGTGTTGGGAGCCCAGGGGGGGAGCTGTTTTTT.

The chain carries TRBV4-2 and TRBJ2-1; 9 bases agree with TRBD2. After removal of 1 base from V and 5 bases from J, the junction contained 6 bases not matched to a gene. Looked up from germline, CDR1 is LGHNA and CDR2 is YNFKEQ. This CDR3 comprises 16 residues. Written as DNA, the CDR3 is TGTGCCAGCAGCCAAGTTAGCGGGGGAAATGACAATGAGCAGTTCTTC. Translating gives CASSQVSGGNDNEQFF.

As to this clone: An end of the junction differs from the germline gene, which may be a read error. The V call is TRBV9, the J call TRBJ1-2, with D possibly matching TRBD1 (5 bases). Germline V CDR1 and CDR2: SGDLS, YYNGEE. CDR3 length: 13 residues. DNA of the CDR3: TGTGCCAGCAGCGTAGAGGAGGGGCGCGGGTTCAACTTC. It codes for CASSVEEGRGFNF.

J is TRBJ2-7 and V is TRBV30; TRBD1 agrees at 10 bases. CDR1 GTSNPN and CDR2 SVGIG come from the germline V gene (reference sequence). This CDR3 contains 12 residues. The CDR3 reads CVMGQGTYEQYF. In DNA, the CDR3 is TGTGTGATGGGACAGGGGACCTACGAGCAGTACTTC.

This sequence joins TRBV30 and TRBJ1-3; D unclear. V was cut by 7 bases and J by 0 bases, with 13 bases left in between. CDR1 and CDR2 (germline): GTSNPN, SVGIG (reference sequence). There are 14 residues in the CDR3. This CDR3 is CASIKISSGNTIYF. For the CDR3, the DNA is TGTGCCTCCATCAAAATTAGCTCTGGAAACACCATATATTTT.

In this sample, this clone turned up many times. The CDR3 loop is CAWSTGTLNQPQHF. In DNA form, the CDR3 reads TGTGCCTGGAGTACCGGGACACTAAATCAGCCCCAGCATTTT. The rearrangement links TRBV30 to TRBJ1-5, with D perhaps TRBD1 (6 bases). The germline V gene has CDR1 GTSNPN and CDR2 SVGIG (reference sequence). CDR3 size: 14 residues. V was clipped by 2 bases and J by 4 bases, with 12 bases between them.

This clone was detected only a few times. The rearrangement links TRBV30 to TRBJ1-1; D remains unclear. Germline V gives CDR1 GTSNPN, CDR2 SVGIG (reference sequence). V was trimmed by 6 bases and J by 4 bases, leaving 12 bases between them. The CDR3 loop spans 12 amino acids. CDR3 sequence: CACGQLGTEAFF. The CDR3, as DNA: TGTGCCTGCGGCCAGTTGGGCACTGAAGCTTTCTTT. Full variable domain (missing parts from reference TRBV30 and TRBJ1-1): SQTIHQWPATLVQPVGSPLSLECTVEGTSNPNLYWYRQAAGRGLQLLFYSVGIGQISSEVPQNLSASRPQDRQFILSSKKLLLSDSGFYLCACGQLGTEAFFGQGTRLTVV.

The CDR3 loop is CASSESGQNYGYTF. CDR3 sequence (DNA): TGCGCCAGCAGTGAGTCGGGACAGAACTATGGCTACACCTTC. The chain recombines TRBV10-1 with TRBJ1-2, with 7 bases lining up with TRBD1. CDR1 and CDR2 from the germline V gene are WNHNN and SYGVQD (reference sequence). This CDR3 contains 14 residues. V lost 0 bases to trimming and J lost 2 bases; unmatched junction nucleotides: 0.

The genes are TRBV7-8 and TRBJ1-5; unclear D gene. This CDR3 has 15 amino acids. From germline, CDR1 is SGHVS and CDR2 FQNEAQ. Trimming left V 5 bases short and J 4 bases short, with 15 bases between. CDR3 coding DNA: TGTGCCAGCAGCCGTCATTCAAGTCGGAATCAGCCCCAGCATTTT. The encoded protein is CASSRHSSRNQPQHF.

In regard to this clone: The junction and the germline gene differ at one end; a read error may be behind it. V gene TRBV7-7 combines with J gene TRBJ2-7, with D possibly matching TRBD2 (7 bases). Germline V gene sequence: CDR1 SSHAT, CDR2 FNYEAQ (reference sequence). The CDR3 extends over 12 amino acids. CDR3 sequence (DNA): TGTGCTAGCAGCTTAGGGGGGGGCGAGCAGTACTTC. Protein: CASSLGGGEQYF.

As regards this clone: At one end the junction does not follow the germline gene, possibly because of a read error. The chain recombines TRBV15 with TRBJ2-7; possibly TRBD2 for D (6 bases). The V gene's germline CDR1 is LNHNV and CDR2 YYDKDF (reference sequence). The CDR3 consists of 13 residues. The CDR3 loop reads CATSRDSRGTPNF. The CDR3 DNA sequence: TGTGCCACCAGCAGAGATAGCCGCGGGACGCCTAATTTC.

This chain connects TRBV27 to TRBJ2-3; the D gene is possibly TRBD2 (5 bases). The germline V gene encodes CDR1 MNHEY and CDR2 SMNVEV (reference sequence). The CDR3 consists of 17 residues. V was shortened by 2 bases and J by 1 base, with 16 bases between the two germline ends. The CDR3 sequence: CASSLRNGLVGTDTQYF. CDR3 sequence (DNA): TGTGCCAGCAGTTTAAGGAATGGACTGGTGGGCACAGATACGCAGTATTTT.

The rearrangement joins TRBV18 to TRBJ2-7; no clear D gene. Per the germline V gene, CDR1 is KGHSH and CDR2 is LQKENI. The CDR3 has 13 residues. The V gene lost 2 bases and the J gene lost 6 bases, with 11 bases spanning the gap. The CDR3 is CASSPGSGVEQYF. CDR3 nucleotides: TGTGCCAGCTCACCAGGGTCAGGAGTCGAGCAGTACTTC.

The V call is TRBV5-5, the J call TRBJ2-1, with D hard to call. CDR3 length: 15 amino acids. Germline values: CDR1 SGHKS, CDR2 YYEKEE (reference sequence). V was pared by 3 bases and J by 9 bases, with 19 bases between. CDR3 loop: CASSSETVSMGEQFF. CDR3 coding DNA: TGTGCCAGCAGCTCAGAAACAGTGTCAATGGGTGAGCAGTTCTTC.

The CDR3 DNA reads TGTGCCAGCGGGACTAGTCCTAGCACAGATACGCAGTATTTT. As protein: CASGTSPSTDTQYF. This rearrangement joins TRBV2 to TRBJ2-3, with 8 bases aligning to TRBD2. The CDR3 runs 14 residues. The junction had 4 bases not matched to a gene; V was cut back by 8 bases and J by 0 bases. Germline V gene data show CDR1 as SNHLY and CDR2 as FYNNEI. Full variable domain (outside the CDR3, taken from reference TRBV2 and TRBJ2-3): EPEVTQTPSHQVTQMGQEVILRCVPISNHLYFYWYRQILGQKVEFLVSFYNNEISEKSEIFDDQFSVERPDGSNFTLKIRSTKLEDSAMYFCASGTSPSTDTQYFGPGTRLTVL.

For the CDR3, the DNA is TGTGCCAGCAGCCGACTAGCGGGAGGGCCCAATGAGCAGTTCTTC. Translation gives CASSRLAGGPNEQFF. The V and J genes are TRBV7-9 and TRBJ2-1; 14 nucleotides agree with TRBD2. This CDR3 is 15 amino acids long. Per the germline V gene, CDR1 is SEHNR and CDR2 is FQNEAQ (reference sequence). With 5 bases clipped from V and 6 bases from J, the junction kept 3 bases outside the gene matches.

The J gene is TRBJ1-1, the V gene TRBV6-5; a weak D match, TRBD1 (6 bases). CDR1 is MNHEY and CDR2 is SVGAGI in the germline V gene. With 5 bases removed from V and 2 bases from J, the gap between germline ends came to 15 bases. CDR3 length: 15 amino acids. The DNA for the CDR3 is TGTGCCAGCAGTCCGTTAGACAGGTTCAACACTGAAGCTTTCTTT. Translated, it gives CASSPLDRFNTEAFF.